This T cell receptor beta chain comes out of a study of blood T cell repertoires in COVID-19. This table comes from immunoSEQ multiplex PCR, and its TCRdb copy is limited to in-frame clones, with some not included. The table records 55,000 or so clones, around nine tenths of them present only once. The CDR3 consists of 16 residues. Germline V gene sequence: CDR1 KGHSH, CDR2 LQKENI. Trimming stripped 0 bases from V and 4 bases from J, with 15 bases between. The sequenced material came from peripheral blood. The V gene is TRBV18, the J gene TRBJ1-2; D is possibly TRBD1 (6 bases). The sequence came from an older woman with COVID-19, enrolled during active disease. Here the CDR3 reads CASSPPAGGHSYGYTF. The CDR3 DNA reads TGTGCCAGCTCACCACCGGCCGGGGGGCATAGCTATGGCTACACCTTC.